These 22 T cell receptor beta chains share one sample of origin, sequenced in a study of cytomegalovirus exposure and HLA in healthy donors. A multiplex PCR was run with 60 Vbeta primers and 13 Jbeta primers. Profiled with immunoSEQ multiplex PCR; TCRdb holds only in-frame clones, not every one. The sample contains about 180,000 clones, 70% to 90% of which appear only once. The sample taken for sequencing was PBMCs. The receptors stem from a woman in her thirties in good health and CMV-seronegative.

The chain employs TRBV4-1 and TRBJ1-5, with TRBD1 identical over 8 bases. This CDR3 is 17 amino acids long. Trimming took 0 bases from V and 3 from J; bases not matched to a gene: 7. CDR1 and CDR2 from the germline V gene are MGHRA and YSYEKL. The CDR3 sequence is CASSQEPRGRNNQPQHF. Written as DNA, the CDR3 is TGCGCCAGCAGCCAAGAACCCAGGGGGCGGAACAATCAGCCCCAGCATTTT.

The V call is TRBV4-3, the J call TRBJ2-1; possibly TRBD2 for D (5 bases). V shed 1 base and J shed 0 bases, with 16 bases lying between them. CDR3 size: 18 residues. Per germline, CDR1 LGHNA and CDR2 YSLEER. CDR3 residues: CASSQASYVGSSYNEQFF. CDR3 DNA: TGCGCCAGCAGCCAAGCAAGTTATGTGGGGAGCTCCTACAATGAGCAGTTCTTC.

This chain joins TRBV15 and TRBJ2-1; TRBD1 matches 8 bases. V shed 11 bases and J 8 bases; nucleotides not matched to a gene: 14. The germline V gene encodes CDR1 LNHNV and CDR2 YYDKDF (reference sequence). This CDR3 has 14 amino acids. This CDR3 is CASKRGQVGDEQFF. CDR3 nucleotide sequence: TGTGCCTCAAAAAGGGGACAGGTGGGGGATGAGCAGTTCTTC.

J is TRBJ1-4 and V is TRBV6-5; 7 positions agree with TRBD1. The V segment lost 6 bases and the J segment 5 bases; nucleotides outside the gene matches: 9. The CDR3 length is 15 residues. CDR1 MNHEY and CDR2 SVGAGI come from the germline V gene. The CDR3 DNA reads TGTGCCAGCAGCCTCGTTCAGGGACAGAATGAAAAACTGTTTTTT. Translating it yields CASSLVQGQNEKLFF.

This sequence joins TRBV6-1 and TRBJ2-7; 9 bases are shared with TRBD1. CDR1 is MNHNS, CDR2 SASEGT, per germline. The CDR3 is made up of 15 amino acids. V shed 4 bases and J 7 bases; nucleotides not matched to a gene: 11. The CDR3 sequence: CASSAGDRAYREQYF. The CDR3 DNA reads TGTGCCAGCAGTGCGGGGGACAGGGCATATAGGGAGCAGTACTTC.

The chain recombines TRBV27 with TRBJ2-7; 9 positions agree with TRBD1. V shed 2 bases, J shed 6 bases, and the junction held 14 bases outside the gene matches. There are 17 residues in the CDR3. Germline-derived CDR1 and CDR2 are MNHEY and SMNVEV (reference sequence). DNA of the CDR3: TGTGCCAGCAGTTTACCCCTATGGACAGGGGAAGGGCTCGAGCAGTACTTC. It codes for CASSLPLWTGEGLEQYF.

Details on this clone: A junction boundary mismatches the germline segment, possibly from a read error. The J gene is TRBJ2-5, the V gene TRBV7-9, with D hard to call. Per the germline V gene, CDR1 is SEHNR and CDR2 is FQNEAQ (reference sequence). The CDR3 length is 14 residues. The CDR3 DNA is TGTTCCAGCAGCAGTTACAGATACCAAGAGACCCAGTACTTC. This codes for CSSSSYRYQETQYF.

The chain couples TRBV18 to TRBJ2-5, with 10 bases that match TRBD2. Germline CDR1 is KGHSH and CDR2 is LQKENI. This CDR3 has 16 amino acids. Germline trimming cut 5 bases from V and 1 base from J; bases unmatched to any gene: 7. The CDR3, as DNA: TGTGCCAGCTCAACATTAGCGGGAGGCATCCAAGAGACCCAGTACTTC. This encodes CASSTLAGGIQETQYF.

The rearrangement uses TRBV9 and TRBJ2-5; 12 bases agree with TRBD1. Unmatched junction bases numbered 6, after V lost 3 bases and J lost 3 bases. This CDR3 has 16 residues. Per germline, CDR1 SGDLS and CDR2 YYNGEE. The CDR3 is CASSDGTGGMEETQYF. The CDR3 DNA reads TGTGCCAGCAGCGACGGGACAGGGGGCATGGAAGAGACCCAGTACTTC.

The chain carries TRBV18 and TRBJ1-5, with 7 nucleotides matching TRBD1. This CDR3 has 14 residues. Germline V gene sequence: CDR1 KGHSH, CDR2 LQKENI. The V segment lost 5 bases and the J segment 4 bases; nucleotides outside the gene matches: 5. CDR3 in DNA: TGTGCCAGCTCATCGGGACAGACTAATCAGCCCCAGCATTTT. Protein product: CASSSGQTNQPQHF.

This chain connects TRBV6-5 to TRBJ1-1, with unresolved D. The CDR3 length is 16 residues. The ends were cut back, 2 bases at V and 0 bases at J, with 13 bases in the middle. Per the germline V gene, CDR1 is MNHEY and CDR2 is SVGAGI. The CDR3 DNA sequence: TGTGCCAGCAGTTACGACCTACAGAAATTGAACACTGAAGCTTTCTTT. Translation: CASSYDLQKLNTEAFF.

The V call is TRBV9, the J call TRBJ2-6; D uncertain. The CDR3 is 15 amino acids. V was cut by 0 bases and J by 0 bases, with 4 bases left in between. Germline V gene lookup returns CDR1 SGDLS and CDR2 YYNGEE. CDR3 in amino acids: CASSVASSGANVLTF. DNA for the CDR3: TGTGCCAGCAGCGTAGCGAGCTCTGGGGCCAACGTCCTGACTTTC.

The chain uses TRBV5-6 and TRBJ2-5, with D unresolved. Germline CDR1 is SGHDT and CDR2 is YYEEEE. Deletions cut 1 base from V and 4 bases from J, with 8 bases between. The CDR3 covers 13 residues. The CDR3 is CASSLSGVETQYF. The CDR3 bases are TGTGCCAGCAGCTTGTCGGGTGTAGAGACCCAGTACTTC. Full variable domain (missing parts from reference TRBV5-6 and TRBJ2-5): DAGVTQSPTHLIKTRGQQVTLRCSPKSGHDTVSWYQQALGQGPQFIFQYYEEEERQRGNFPDRFSGHQFPNYSSELNVNALLLGDSALYLCASSLSGVETQYFGPGTRLLVL.

The count of this clone is one. This chain connects TRBV27 to TRBJ2-5, with 8 bases identical to TRBD1. This CDR3 spans 14 amino acids. The V segment lost 5 bases and the J segment 4 bases; nucleotides outside the gene matches: 6. CDR1 and CDR2 (germline): MNHEY, SMNVEV (reference sequence). The CDR3 spells CASSRTGSRETQYF. DNA for the CDR3: TGTGCCAGCAGTCGGACAGGGTCCCGAGAGACCCAGTACTTC.

The chain is built from TRBV7-3 and TRBJ1-1, with D perhaps matching TRBD1 (6 bases). V lost 5 bases and J 4 bases, leaving 17 bases between the germline ends. CDR1 and CDR2 (germline): SGHTA, FQGTGA. The CDR3 is 15 amino acids. The CDR3 protein is CASSPLTGLGTEAFF. In DNA form, the CDR3 reads TGTGCCAGCAGCCCTCTAACAGGGTTGGGCACTGAAGCTTTCTTT.

This chain uses TRBV6-4 with TRBJ1-6; 9 positions agree with TRBD1. The CDR3 is 14 residues long. V lost 5 bases, J lost 7 bases, and 3 bases stayed unmatched. Germline V gene lookup returns CDR1 MRHNA and CDR2 SNTAGT. The CDR3 DNA reads TGTGCCAGCAGTACAGGGGGCTCCAATTCACCCCTCCACTTT. This sequence encodes CASSTGGSNSPLHF.

The sample holds one count of this clone. The genes are TRBV30 and TRBJ1-4, with D tentatively TRBD1 (6 bases). CDR3 size: 17 residues. Germline CDR1 GTSNPN, CDR2 SVGIG (reference sequence). V lost 6 bases, J lost 8 bases, and 28 bases lay in between. Here the CDR3 reads CACQPQGRGASMEKLFF. In DNA, the CDR3 is TGTGCCTGCCAGCCACAGGGTCGAGGGGCCTCGATGGAAAAACTGTTTTTT. Supplemented by reference TRBV30 and TRBJ1-4, the full variable domain reads SQTIHQWPATLVQPVGSPLSLECTVEGTSNPNLYWYRQAAGRGLQLLFYSVGIGQISSEVPQNLSASRPQDRQFILSSKKLLLSDSGFYLCACQPQGRGASMEKLFFGSGTQLSVL.

This sequence joins TRBV7-2 and TRBJ1-4; 9 nucleotides align to TRBD1. Looked up from germline, CDR1 is SGHTA and CDR2 is FQGNSA. Losses at the gene ends were 2 bases for V and 7 bases for J; bases not matched to a gene: 11. The CDR3 runs to 17 residues. This chain's CDR3 is CASSLSLPGQGREKLFF. The DNA of the CDR3 is TGTGCCAGCAGCTTATCGCTTCCGGGACAGGGACGTGAAAAACTGTTTTTT.

CDR3 bases: TGTGCCAGCAGTTTAGTAGCTGGGTACGGAAACACCATATATTTT. It codes for CASSLVAGYGNTIYF. The chain has TRBV27 and TRBJ1-3; no firm D call. Trimming shortened V by 2 bases and J by 4 bases, and 12 bases separated the two germline ends. The CDR3 sequence is 15 residues long. Germline assignment: CDR1 MNHEY and CDR2 SMNVEV (reference sequence).

This clone has more than one count but fewer than ten. J is TRBJ2-3 and V is TRBV9, with 7 bases identical to TRBD1. Germline trimming cut 0 bases from V and 1 base from J; bases unmatched to any gene: 5. The CDR3 has 16 amino acids. CDR1 SGDLS and CDR2 YYNGEE come from the germline V gene. In DNA, the CDR3 is TGTGCCAGCAGCGTAGGCACAGGGGTCCGCACAGATACGCAGTATTTT. Its protein product is CASSVGTGVRTDTQYF.

This chain joins TRBV9 and TRBJ2-1; 10 bases are shared with TRBD2. V lost 3 bases to trimming and J lost 9 bases; unmatched junction nucleotides: 15. Germline V lookup: CDR1 SGDLS, CDR2 YYNGEE. The CDR3 length is 17 residues. CDR3 DNA: TGTGCCAGCAGCGGACCAGCTAGCGGGAGCGGCGATGGTGAGCAGTTCTTC. This gives the protein CASSGPASGSGDGEQFF. The entire variable domain, with the rest obtained from reference TRBV9 and TRBJ2-1, is as follows: DSGVTQTPKHLITATGQRVTLRCSPRSGDLSVYWYQQSLDQGLQFLIQYYNGEERAKGNILERFSAQQFPDLHSELNLSSLELGDSALYFCASSGPASGSGDGEQFFGPGTRLTVL.

The chain employs TRBV27 and TRBJ2-2, with 7 bases fitting TRBD1. Germline CDR1 is MNHEY and CDR2 is SMNVEV (reference sequence). The trim removed 4 bases at V and 4 bases at J, leaving 6 bases unmatched. This CDR3 region has 15 residues. DNA of the CDR3: TGTGCCAGCAGTTCCGGGACAGCCAGCACCGGGGAGCTGTTTTTT. Encoded protein: CASSSGTASTGELFF.